The 6 T cell receptor beta chains below come from one sample, sequenced in a study of blood T cell repertoires in COVID-19. Clones were sequenced by immunoSEQ multiplex PCR, and TCRdb holds only the in-frame ones, with some missing. This table has approximately 250,000 clones, over 75% appearing once. Source material: peripheral blood. The receptors derive from a human donor in a cohort sampled during active COVID-19.

This clone was detected only a few times. This chain joins TRBV6-2 or TRBV6-3 and TRBJ2-5, with D tentatively TRBD1 (6 bases). Germline V CDR1 and CDR2: MNHEY, SVGEGT. V was shortened by 0 bases and J by 4 bases, with 15 bases between the two germline ends. CDR3 length: 16 residues. CDR3 nucleotides: TGTGCCAGCAGTTACTCGGGAACAGGGTCGTCAGAGACCCAGTACTTC. Amino acids: CASSYSGTGSSETQYF.

The chain carries TRBV5-5 and TRBJ2-1, with 9 nucleotides matching TRBD2. The germline V gene has CDR1 SGHKS and CDR2 YYEKEE (reference sequence). The CDR3 loop spans 16 amino acids. J was trimmed by 9 bases and V by 2 bases; bases with no gene match: 12. As DNA, the CDR3 is TGTGCCAGCAGCTTTCCTAGCGGGATAGATCAGGGTGAGCAGTTCTTC. Its translation is CASSFPSGIDQGEQFF. The whole variable domain, filled in from reference TRBV5-5 and TRBJ2-1, reads DAGVTQSPTHLIKTRGQQVTLRCSPISGHKSVSWYQQVLGQGPQFIFQYYEKEERGRGNFPDRFSARQFPNYSSELNVNALLLGDSALYLCASSFPSGIDQGEQFFGPGTRLTVL.

The genes are TRBV3-1 (or the pseudogene TRBV3-2) and TRBJ2-4; perhaps TRBD2 as D (7 bases). Germline CDR1 and CDR2: LGHDT and YNNKEL (reference sequence). The CDR3 runs to 16 residues. Trimming took 4 bases from V and 7 from J, leaving 20 bases between them. The DNA of the CDR3 is TGTGCCAGCAGCCCAAACTATCCGAGGGGGGGGAACATTCAGTACTTC. This translates into CASSPNYPRGGNIQYF.

The chain has TRBV6-5 and TRBJ1-6; 9 bases map to TRBD1. The CDR3 is made up of 15 amino acids. V shed 11 bases and J 9 bases; nucleotides not matched to a gene: 14. Germline V gene data show CDR1 as MNHEY and CDR2 as SVGAGI. This chain's CDR3 is CASKKPGQGGSPLHF. CDR3 DNA sequence: TGTGCCTCGAAAAAACCGGGACAGGGTGGTTCACCCCTCCACTTT.

This clone was detected only once. This sequence joins TRBV3-1 (or the pseudogene TRBV3-2) and TRBJ1-3; perhaps TRBD1 as D (5 bases). V dropped 2 bases and J dropped 2 bases, with 10 bases sitting between them. This CDR3 comprises 15 residues. Germline V lookup: CDR1 LGHDT, CDR2 YNNKEL (reference sequence). The CDR3 loop reads CASSQSRGAGNTIYF. The CDR3 nucleotides read TGTGCCAGCAGCCAATCGCGGGGGGCTGGAAACACCATATATTTT.

The chain recombines TRBV3-1 (or the pseudogene TRBV3-2) with TRBJ2-3, with a weak D call TRBD2 (6 bases). Trimming stripped 0 bases from V and 1 base from J, with 11 bases between. This CDR3 has 16 amino acids. Germline V gene data show CDR1 as LGHDT and CDR2 as YNNKEL (reference sequence). The DNA of the CDR3 is TGTGCCAGCAGCCAAGAATCGGGAGTCCGCACAGATACGCAGTATTTT. Residues: CASSQESGVRTDTQYF.